This T cell receptor (beta chain) was sequenced during a study of cytomegalovirus exposure and HLA in healthy donors. The CDR3 extends over 12 amino acids. Germline assignment: CDR1 MGHRA and CDR2 YSYEKL. Trimming took 1 base from V and 10 from J, leaving 10 bases between them. Researchers ran the PCR with 60 Vbeta and 13 Jbeta primers. Clones were sequenced by immunoSEQ multiplex PCR, and TCRdb holds only the in-frame ones, with some missing. This table has about 69,000 clones, 55% to 75% appearing once. This clonotype was sampled from a woman aged 25 to 39 in good health and CMV-seronegative. This sequence joins TRBV4-1 and TRBJ1-1; D is unclear. Sequenced input: PBMCs. The CDR3 region is CASSQGSGGAFF. The CDR3 DNA sequence: TGCGCCAGCAGCCAAGGGTCCGGCGGAGCTTTCTTT.